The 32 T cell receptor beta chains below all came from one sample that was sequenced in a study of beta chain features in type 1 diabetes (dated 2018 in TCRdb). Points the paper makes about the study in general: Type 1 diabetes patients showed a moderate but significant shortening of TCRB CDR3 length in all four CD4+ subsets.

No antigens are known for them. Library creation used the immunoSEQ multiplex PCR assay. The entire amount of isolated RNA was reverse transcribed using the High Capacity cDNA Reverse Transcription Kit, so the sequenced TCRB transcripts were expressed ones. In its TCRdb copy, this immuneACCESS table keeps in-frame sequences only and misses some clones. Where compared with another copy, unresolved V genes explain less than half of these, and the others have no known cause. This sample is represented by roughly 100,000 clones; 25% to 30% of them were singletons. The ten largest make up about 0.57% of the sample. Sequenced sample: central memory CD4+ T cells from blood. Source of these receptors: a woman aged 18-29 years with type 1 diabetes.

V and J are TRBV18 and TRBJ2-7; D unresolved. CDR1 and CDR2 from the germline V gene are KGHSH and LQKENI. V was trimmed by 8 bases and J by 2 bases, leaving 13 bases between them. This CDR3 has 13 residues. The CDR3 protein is CASAPELAYEQYF. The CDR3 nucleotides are TGTGCCAGCGCGCCGGAGCTTGCCTACGAGCAGTACTTC.

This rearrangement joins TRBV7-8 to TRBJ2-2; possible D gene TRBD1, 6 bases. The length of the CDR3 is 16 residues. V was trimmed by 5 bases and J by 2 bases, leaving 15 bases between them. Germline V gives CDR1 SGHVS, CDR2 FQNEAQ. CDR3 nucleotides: TGTGCCAGCAGCGTGACAGGACGGGTAAACACCGGGGAGCTGTTTTTT. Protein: CASSVTGRVNTGELFF.

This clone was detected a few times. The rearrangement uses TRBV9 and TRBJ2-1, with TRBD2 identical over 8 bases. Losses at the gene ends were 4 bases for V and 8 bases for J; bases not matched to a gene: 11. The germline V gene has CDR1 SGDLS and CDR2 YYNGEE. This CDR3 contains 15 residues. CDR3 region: CASSPSGTSRDEQFF. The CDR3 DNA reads TGTGCCAGCAGCCCGTCCGGGACTAGTCGCGATGAGCAGTTCTTC.

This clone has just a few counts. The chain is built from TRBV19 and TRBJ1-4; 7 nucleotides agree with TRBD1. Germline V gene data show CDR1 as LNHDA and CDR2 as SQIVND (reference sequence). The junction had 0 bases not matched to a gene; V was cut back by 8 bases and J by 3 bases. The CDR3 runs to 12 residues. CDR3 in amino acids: CASGTANEKLFF. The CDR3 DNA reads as TGTGCCAGTGGGACAGCTAATGAAAAACTGTTTTTT. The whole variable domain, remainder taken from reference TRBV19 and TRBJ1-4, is DGGITQSPKYLFRKEGQNVTLSCEQNLNHDAMYWYRQDPGQGLRLIYYSQIVNDFQKGDIAEGYSVSREKKESFPLTVTSAQKNPTAFYLCASGTANEKLFFGSGTQLSVL.

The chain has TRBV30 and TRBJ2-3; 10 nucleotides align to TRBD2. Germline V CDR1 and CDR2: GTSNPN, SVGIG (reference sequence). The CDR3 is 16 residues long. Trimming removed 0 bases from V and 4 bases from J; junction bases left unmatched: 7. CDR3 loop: CAWSVRAGGQSDTQYF. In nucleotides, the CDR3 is TGTGCCTGGAGTGTACGAGCGGGAGGGCAATCAGATACGCAGTATTTT.

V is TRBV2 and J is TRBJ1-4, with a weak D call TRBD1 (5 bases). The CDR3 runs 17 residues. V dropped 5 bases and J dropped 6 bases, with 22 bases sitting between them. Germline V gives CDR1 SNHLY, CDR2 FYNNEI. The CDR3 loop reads CASSPPHGGGRDEKLFF. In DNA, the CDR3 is TGTGCCAGCAGTCCACCCCACGGGGGGGGTAGGGATGAAAAACTGTTTTTT.

For the CDR3, the DNA is TGTGCCTGGAGGCGGGAGGTAGAGACCCAGTACTTC. Its protein is CAWRREVETQYF. The chain couples TRBV30 to TRBJ2-5, with 8 bases fitting TRBD2. This CDR3 has 12 residues. CDR1 is GTSNPN and CDR2 is SVGIG in the germline V gene (reference sequence). The trim removed 3 bases at V and 4 bases at J, leaving 1 base unmatched.

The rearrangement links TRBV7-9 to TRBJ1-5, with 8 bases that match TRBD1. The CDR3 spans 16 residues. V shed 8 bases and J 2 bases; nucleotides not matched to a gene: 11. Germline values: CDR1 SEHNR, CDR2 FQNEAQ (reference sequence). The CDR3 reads CASAHGQGAGNQPQHF. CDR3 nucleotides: TGTGCCAGCGCTCACGGGCAGGGGGCTGGCAATCAGCCCCAGCATTTT.

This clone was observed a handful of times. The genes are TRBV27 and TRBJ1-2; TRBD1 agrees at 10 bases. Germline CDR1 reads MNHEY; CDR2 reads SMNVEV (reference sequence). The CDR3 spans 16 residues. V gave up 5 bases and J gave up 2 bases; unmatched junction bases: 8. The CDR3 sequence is CASSPSPGQGNYGYTF. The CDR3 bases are TGTGCCAGCAGTCCGTCGCCGGGACAGGGGAACTATGGCTACACCTTC.

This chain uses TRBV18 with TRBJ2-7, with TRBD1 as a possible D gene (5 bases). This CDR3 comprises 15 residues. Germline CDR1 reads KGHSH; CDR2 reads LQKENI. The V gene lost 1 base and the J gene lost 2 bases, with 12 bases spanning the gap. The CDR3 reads CASSPQPGLTYEQYF. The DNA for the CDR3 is TGTGCCAGCTCACCACAGCCAGGGCTCACCTACGAGCAGTACTTC.

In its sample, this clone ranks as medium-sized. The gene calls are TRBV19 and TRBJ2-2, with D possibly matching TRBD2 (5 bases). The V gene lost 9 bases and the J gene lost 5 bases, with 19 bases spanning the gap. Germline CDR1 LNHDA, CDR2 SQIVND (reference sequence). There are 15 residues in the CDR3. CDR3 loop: CASNERAGFTGELFF. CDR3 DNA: TGTGCCAGCAATGAGAGGGCCGGGTTTACCGGGGAGCTGTTTTTT.

CDR3 DNA sequence: TGTGCCAGCAGCTCTCGGGACAGGGGGCGAAACGAGCAGTACTTC. It is translated as CASSSRDRGRNEQYF. This chain connects TRBV5-4 to TRBJ2-7; 12 bases align to TRBD1. CDR1 and CDR2 (germline): SGHNT, YYREEE (reference sequence). The V segment lost 3 bases and the J segment 5 bases; nucleotides outside the gene matches: 6. CDR3 length: 15 residues.

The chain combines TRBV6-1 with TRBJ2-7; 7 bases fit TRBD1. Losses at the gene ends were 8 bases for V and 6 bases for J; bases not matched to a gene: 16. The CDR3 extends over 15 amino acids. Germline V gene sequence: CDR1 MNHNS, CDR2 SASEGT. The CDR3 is CASSEQPGQIGEQYF. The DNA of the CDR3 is TGTGCCAGCTCTGAACAGCCGGGACAGATAGGCGAGCAGTACTTC.

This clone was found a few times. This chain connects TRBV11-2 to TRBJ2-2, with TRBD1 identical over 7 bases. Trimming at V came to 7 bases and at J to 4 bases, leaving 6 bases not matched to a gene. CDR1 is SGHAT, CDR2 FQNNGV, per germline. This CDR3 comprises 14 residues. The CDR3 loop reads CASNQGQITGELFF. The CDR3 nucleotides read TGTGCCAGCAATCAGGGACAGATCACCGGGGAGCTGTTTTTT.

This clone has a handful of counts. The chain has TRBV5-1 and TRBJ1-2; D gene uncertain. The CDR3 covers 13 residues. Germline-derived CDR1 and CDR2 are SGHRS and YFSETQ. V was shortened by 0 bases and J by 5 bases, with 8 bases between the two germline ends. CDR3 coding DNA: TGCGCCAGCAGCTTGGCCGAGGTGTATGGCTACACCTTC. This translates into CASSLAEVYGYTF.

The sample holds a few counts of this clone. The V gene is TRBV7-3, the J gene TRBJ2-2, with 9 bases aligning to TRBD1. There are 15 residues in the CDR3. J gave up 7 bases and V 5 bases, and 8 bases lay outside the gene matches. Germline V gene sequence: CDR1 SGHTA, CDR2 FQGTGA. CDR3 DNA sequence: TGTGCCAGCAGCCCGCGGACAGGGGCGAACGGGGAGCTGTTTTTT. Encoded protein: CASSPRTGANGELFF.

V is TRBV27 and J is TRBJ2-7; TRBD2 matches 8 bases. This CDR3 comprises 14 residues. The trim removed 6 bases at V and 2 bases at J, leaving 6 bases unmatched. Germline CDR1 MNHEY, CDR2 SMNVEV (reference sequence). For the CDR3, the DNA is TGTGCCAGCAGCTCGGGAGGGCCTCCCTACGAGCAGTACTTC. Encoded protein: CASSSGGPPYEQYF.

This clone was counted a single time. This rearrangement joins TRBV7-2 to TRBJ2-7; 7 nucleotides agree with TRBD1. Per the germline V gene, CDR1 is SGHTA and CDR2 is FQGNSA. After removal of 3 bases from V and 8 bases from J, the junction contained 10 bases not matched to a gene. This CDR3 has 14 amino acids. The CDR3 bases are TGTGCCAGCAGCTTCGACCGACAGGGAAGGCAGCAGTACTTC. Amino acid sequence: CASSFDRQGRQQYF.

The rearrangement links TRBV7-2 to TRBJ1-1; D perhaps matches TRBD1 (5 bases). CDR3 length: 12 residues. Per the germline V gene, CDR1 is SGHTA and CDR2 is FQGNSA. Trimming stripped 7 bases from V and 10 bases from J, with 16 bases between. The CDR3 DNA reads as TGTGCCAGCACAAATTCCGGGGGAAGAGCTTTCTTT. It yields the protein CASTNSGGRAFF.

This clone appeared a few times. This chain's CDR3 is CASSEGASGRRETQYF. CDR3 DNA sequence: TGCGCCAGCAGTGAGGGGGCTAGCGGGAGGAGAGAGACCCAGTACTTC. The chain recombines TRBV10-2 with TRBJ2-5; TRBD2 aligns across 11 bases. This CDR3 spans 16 amino acids. Germline trimming cut 2 bases from V and 4 bases from J; bases unmatched to any gene: 6. In germline, CDR1 is WSHSY, CDR2 SAAADI.

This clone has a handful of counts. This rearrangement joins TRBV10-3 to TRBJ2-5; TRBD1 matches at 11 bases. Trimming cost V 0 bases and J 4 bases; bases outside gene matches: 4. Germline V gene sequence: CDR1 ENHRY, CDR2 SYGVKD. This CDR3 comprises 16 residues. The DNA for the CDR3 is TGTGCCATCAGTGAGTCTGGCGGGACAGGGGGAGAGACCCAGTACTTC. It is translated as CAISESGGTGGETQYF.

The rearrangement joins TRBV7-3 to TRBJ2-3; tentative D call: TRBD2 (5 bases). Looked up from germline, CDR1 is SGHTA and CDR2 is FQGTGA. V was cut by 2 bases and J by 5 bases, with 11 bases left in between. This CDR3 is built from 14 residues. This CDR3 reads CASSLGSSRDTQYF. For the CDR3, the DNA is TGTGCCAGCAGCTTAGGGAGCTCCCGAGATACGCAGTATTTT.

CDR3 sequence (DNA): TGTGCCAGTAGACCCAGCGGAATATACACAGATACGCAGTATTTT. Amino acid sequence: CASRPSGIYTDTQYF. The chain employs TRBV19 and TRBJ2-3; possible D gene TRBD2, 5 bases. The V end lost 6 bases, the J end lost 2 bases, and 15 bases lay between the germline ends. The CDR3 runs to 15 residues. Germline CDR1 LNHDA, CDR2 SQIVND (reference sequence).

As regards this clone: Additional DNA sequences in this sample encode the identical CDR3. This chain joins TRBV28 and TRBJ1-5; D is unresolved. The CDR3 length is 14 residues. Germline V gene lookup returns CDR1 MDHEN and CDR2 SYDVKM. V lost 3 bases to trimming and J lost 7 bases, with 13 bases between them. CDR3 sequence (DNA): TGTGCCAGCAGTTTGTCTTCGGGTGGGCAGCCCCAGCATTTT. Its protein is CASSLSSGGQPQHF.

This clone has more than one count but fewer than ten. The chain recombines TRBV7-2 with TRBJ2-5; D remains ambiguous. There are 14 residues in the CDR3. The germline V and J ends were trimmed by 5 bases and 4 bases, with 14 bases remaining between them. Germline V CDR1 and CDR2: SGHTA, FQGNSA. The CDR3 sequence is CASSVSRILETQYF. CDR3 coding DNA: TGTGCCAGCAGCGTCTCGCGGATCTTAGAGACCCAGTACTTC.

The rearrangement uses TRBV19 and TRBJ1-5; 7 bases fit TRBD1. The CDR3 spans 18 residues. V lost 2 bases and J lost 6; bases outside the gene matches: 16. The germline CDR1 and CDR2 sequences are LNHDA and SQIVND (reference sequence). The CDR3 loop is CASSIRTRQGGFSQPQHF. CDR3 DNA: TGTGCCAGTAGTATACGGACTCGACAGGGAGGTTTTTCTCAGCCCCAGCATTTT. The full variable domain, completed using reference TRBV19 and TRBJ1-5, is DGGITQSPKYLFRKEGQNVTLSCEQNLNHDAMYWYRQDPGQGLRLIYYSQIVNDFQKGDIAEGYSVSREKKESFPLTVTSAQKNPTAFYLCASSIRTRQGGFSQPQHFGDGTRLSIL.

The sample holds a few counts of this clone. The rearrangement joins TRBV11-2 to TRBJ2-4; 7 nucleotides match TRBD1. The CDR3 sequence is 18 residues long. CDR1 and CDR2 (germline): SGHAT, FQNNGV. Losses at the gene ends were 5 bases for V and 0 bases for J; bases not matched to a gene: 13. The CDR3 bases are TGTGCCAGCAGCCAAGGGACAGCAATTGAACTAGCCAAAAACATTCAGTACTTC. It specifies CASSQGTAIELAKNIQYF.

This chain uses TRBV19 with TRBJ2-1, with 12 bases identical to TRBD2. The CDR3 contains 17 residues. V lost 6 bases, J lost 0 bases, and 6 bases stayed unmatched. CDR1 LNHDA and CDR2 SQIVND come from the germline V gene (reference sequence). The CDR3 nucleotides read TGTGCCAGTAGCAGGCTAGCGGGAGGGAACTCCTACAATGAGCAGTTCTTC. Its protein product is CASSRLAGGNSYNEQFF.

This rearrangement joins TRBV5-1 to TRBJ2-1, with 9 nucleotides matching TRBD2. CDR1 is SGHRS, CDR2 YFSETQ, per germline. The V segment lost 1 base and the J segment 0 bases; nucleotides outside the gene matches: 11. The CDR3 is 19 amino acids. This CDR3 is CASSLRAASGKISYNEQFF. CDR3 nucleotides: TGCGCCAGCAGCTTGAGGGCGGCTAGCGGGAAAATCTCCTACAATGAGCAGTTCTTC.

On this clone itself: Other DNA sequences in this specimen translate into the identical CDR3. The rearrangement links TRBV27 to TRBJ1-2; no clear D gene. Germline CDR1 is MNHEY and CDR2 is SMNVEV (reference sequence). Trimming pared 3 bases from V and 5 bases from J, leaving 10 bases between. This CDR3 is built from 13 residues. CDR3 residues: CASSLSGLYGYTF. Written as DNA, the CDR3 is TGTGCCAGCAGTTTGAGCGGGCTTTATGGCTACACCTTC.

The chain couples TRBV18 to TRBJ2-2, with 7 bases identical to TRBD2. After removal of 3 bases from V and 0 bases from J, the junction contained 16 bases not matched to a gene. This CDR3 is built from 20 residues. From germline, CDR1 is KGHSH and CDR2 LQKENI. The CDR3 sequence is CASSPQEASGLLANTGELFF. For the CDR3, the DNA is TGTGCCAGCTCACCTCAGGAGGCTAGCGGCTTACTAGCGAACACCGGGGAGCTGTTTTTT.

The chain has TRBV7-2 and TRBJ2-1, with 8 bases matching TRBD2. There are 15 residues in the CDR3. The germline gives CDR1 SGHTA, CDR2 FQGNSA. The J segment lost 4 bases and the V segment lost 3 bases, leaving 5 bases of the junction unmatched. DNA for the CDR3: TGTGCCAGCAGCTTTAGCGGGACGAATTACAATGAGCAGTTCTTC. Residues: CASSFSGTNYNEQFF.